These 21 T cell receptor beta chains were all obtained from the same sample, sequenced in a study of T-cell memory formation after mild COVID-19. TCRdb itself ran the 5' RACE reads through MiXCR, one entry per CDR3 protein. Here the sample spans roughly 170,000 distinct CDR3 sequences, around 20% being singletons. The sequencing input was PBMCs or a T cell subset sorted from them (not recorded which). The receptors come from a young man who had mild COVID-19 (a few samples of this study predate the infection). Cell type and time point are not known.

The genes are TRBV6-2 or TRBV6-3 and TRBJ2-6; D may be TRBD1 (5 bases). The germline V and J ends were trimmed by 6 bases and 2 bases, with 8 bases remaining between them. The length of the CDR3 is 14 residues. Germline CDR1 MNHEY, CDR2 SVGEGT. The DNA for the CDR3 is TGTGCCAGCAGACAGGCACCTGGGGCCAACGTCCTGACTTTC. Amino acid sequence: CASRQAPGANVLTF.

The rearrangement links TRBV6-6 to TRBJ2-1; possible D gene TRBD2, 6 bases. CDR1 and CDR2 (germline): MNHNY, SVGAGI (reference sequence). The CDR3 length is 17 residues. The ends were cut back, 4 bases at V and 7 bases at J, with 23 bases in the middle. The CDR3 region has the DNA TGTGCCAGCAGTTCCCCAATGGGGCGGGGAATAATAAATGAGCAGTTCTTC. Its translation: CASSSPMGRGIINEQFF.

This rearrangement joins TRBV4-2 to TRBJ2-3, with D perhaps TRBD1 (6 bases). V lost 1 base to trimming and J lost 2 bases, with 10 bases between them. The CDR3 is made up of 15 amino acids. CDR1 is LGHNA, CDR2 YNFKEQ, per germline. CDR3 sequence reads: CASSQGTGTTDTQYF. CDR3 DNA sequence: TGTGCCAGCAGCCAAGGAACAGGGACCACAGATACGCAGTATTTT.

The table lists this clonotype with a few counts. This rearrangement joins TRBV12-3 or TRBV12-4 to TRBJ1-4, with no clear D. The CDR3 runs 14 residues. Trimming took 8 bases from V and 5 from J, leaving 15 bases between them. This CDR3 is CASAVNVGNEKLFF. The DNA for the CDR3 is TGTGCCAGCGCAGTCAACGTCGGGAATGAAAAACTGTTTTTT.

This clonotype was seen a handful of times. This sequence joins TRBV11-2 and TRBJ2-1; D is unresolved. Per germline, CDR1 SGHAT and CDR2 FQNNGV. The CDR3 length is 12 residues. The germline V and J ends were trimmed by 0 bases and 8 bases, with 5 bases remaining between them. The DNA of the CDR3 is TGTGCCAGCAGCTTAGATAGGGATGAGCAGTTCTTC. Its translation is CASSLDRDEQFF.

This clonotype was observed a handful of times. The chain employs TRBV5-1 and TRBJ1-6; D may be TRBD1 (5 bases). The CDR3 has 15 amino acids. Germline lookup yields CDR1 SGHRS and CDR2 YFSETQ. Between the trimmed V and J ends, which lost 4 bases and 7 bases, there was a span of 15 bases. The CDR3 protein is CASSTQGVRNSPLHF. The CDR3 nucleotides are TGCGCCAGCAGCACCCAGGGAGTACGGAATTCACCCCTCCACTTT.

The chain recombines TRBV5-4 with TRBJ2-2; 7 bases fit TRBD2. Per germline, CDR1 SGHNT and CDR2 YYREEE (reference sequence). Unmatched junction bases numbered 10, after V lost 4 bases and J lost 4 bases. This CDR3 comprises 16 residues. The CDR3 sequence: CASSPIAGPITGELFF. For the CDR3, the DNA is TGTGCCAGCAGCCCCATAGCGGGCCCAATCACCGGGGAGCTGTTTTTT.

V is TRBV7-9 and J is TRBJ2-5, with 8 bases aligning to TRBD2. V lost 5 bases to trimming and J lost 3 bases; unmatched junction nucleotides: 8. The CDR3 has 15 amino acids. In germline, CDR1 is SEHNR, CDR2 FQNEAQ (reference sequence). The DNA for the CDR3 is TGTGCCAGCAGCCCAACGGGGGGGGCTAAAGAGACCCAGTACTTC. Residues: CASSPTGGAKETQYF.

This clonotype has a handful of counts. The gene calls are TRBV28 and TRBJ1-5, with D unresolved. The CDR3 contains 13 residues. V lost 6 bases to trimming and J lost 7 bases, with 13 bases between them. Germline V gene data show CDR1 as MDHEN and CDR2 as SYDVKM. The CDR3 sequence: CASRQDTVQPQHF. The DNA of the CDR3 is TGTGCCAGCAGACAAGACACGGTACAGCCCCAGCATTTT.

There are many counts of this clonotype. The J gene is TRBJ2-1, the V gene TRBV7-2; no definite D call. The V end lost 2 bases, the J end lost 3 bases, and 11 bases lay between the germline ends. Germline loops: CDR1 SGHTA, CDR2 FQGNSA. This CDR3 has 15 amino acids. This CDR3 reads CASSLKGDVYNEQFF. DNA of the CDR3: TGTGCCAGCAGCTTAAAGGGTGACGTCTACAATGAGCAGTTCTTC.

This clonotype was observed a handful of times. This chain connects TRBV20-1 to TRBJ2-7; D is perhaps TRBD1 or TRBD2 (5 bases each). Trimming pared 5 bases from V and 3 bases from J, leaving 20 bases between. The germline gives CDR1 DFQATT, CDR2 SNEGSKA (reference sequence). The CDR3 runs to 15 residues. The CDR3 nucleotides read TGCAGTGCTGGACTCGACGGGACCCGCGTCTACGAGCAGTACTTC. Protein: CSAGLDGTRVYEQYF.

The sample holds many counts of this clonotype. CDR3 residues: CAFRGDTYNEQFF. CDR3 DNA: TGTGCCTTTCGGGGGGACACCTACAATGAGCAGTTCTTC. The chain is built from TRBV30 and TRBJ2-1, with a tentative D call TRBD2 (7 bases). V lost 7 bases and J 2 bases, leaving 12 bases between the germline ends. CDR1 is GTSNPN and CDR2 is SVGIG in the germline V gene (reference sequence). The length of the CDR3 is 13 residues.

The rearrangement joins TRBV29-1 to TRBJ1-5; 11 nucleotides align to TRBD1. Germline loops: CDR1 SQVTM, CDR2 ANQGSEA. The CDR3 sequence is 14 residues long. The V and J ends lost 4 bases and 6 bases, in that order; junction bases with no gene match: 5. This chain's CDR3 is CSVGDRGGIQPQHF. CDR3 DNA: TGCAGCGTTGGGGACAGGGGGGGTATTCAGCCCCAGCATTTT.

The chain has TRBV11-2 and TRBJ1-4; D gene uncertain. V lost 5 bases and J 0 bases, leaving 7 bases between the germline ends. Germline V gene lookup returns CDR1 SGHAT and CDR2 FQNNGV. CDR3 size: 14 residues. The CDR3, as DNA: TGTGCCAGCAGCCTTCAAGCAACTAATGAAAAACTGTTTTTT. As protein: CASSLQATNEKLFF.

The chain links TRBV20-1 to TRBJ2-7, with 11 positions matching TRBD1. There are 14 residues in the CDR3. V dropped 3 bases and J dropped 6; count of bases not matched to a gene: 7. Per the germline V gene, CDR1 is DFQATT and CDR2 is SNEGSKA (reference sequence). DNA of the CDR3: TGCAGTGCTAGTCCGGGACAGGGGGTTTCCGAGCAGTACTTC. Translated, it gives CSASPGQGVSEQYF.

The chain joins TRBV4-2 to TRBJ2-2; weak D call: TRBD2 (6 bases). V was pared by 0 bases and J by 5 bases, with 13 bases between. The CDR3 totals 16 residues. Germline CDR1 reads LGHNA; CDR2 reads YNFKEQ. DNA for the CDR3: TGTGCCAGCAGCCAAGATTGGGACTCCCTGACCGGGGAGCTGTTTTTT. It yields the protein CASSQDWDSLTGELFF.

This clonotype was seen a few times. CDR3 nucleotide sequence: TGTGCCAGCAGCAACCCTGGACTGCCAGATACGCAGTATTTT. Translating gives CASSNPGLPDTQYF. The V and J genes are TRBV7-6 and TRBJ2-3; a possible D gene is TRBD2 (5 bases). Germline values: CDR1 SGHVS, CDR2 FNYEAQ. CDR3 size: 14 residues. V was clipped by 5 bases and J by 4 bases, with 13 bases between them.

This clonotype was picked up a small number of times. The J gene is TRBJ2-2, the V gene TRBV11-1; D is undetermined. This CDR3 is built from 14 residues. CDR1 and CDR2 (germline): SGHAT, FQDESV (reference sequence). Trimming took off 0 bases at V and 1 base at J, with 3 bases between the two ends. The CDR3 DNA reads TGTGCCAGCAGCTTAGCCCAGAACACCGGGGAGCTGTTTTTT. Translated, it gives CASSLAQNTGELFF. The complete variable domain, with remaining parts taken from reference TRBV11-1 and TRBJ2-2, reads EAEVAQSPRYKITEKSQAVAFWCDPISGHATLYWYRQILGQGPELLVQFQDESVVDDSQLPKDRFSAERLKGVDSTLKIQPAELGDSAMYLCASSLAQNTGELFFGEGSRLTVL.

This clonotype turned up a few times. The CDR3 DNA reads TGTGCCAGCAGCTTACGGCGGGGGGGCGAGGATGAGCAGTTCTTC. Translating gives CASSLRRGGEDEQFF. V and J are TRBV7-9 and TRBJ2-1; 9 bases fit TRBD2. This CDR3 is 15 amino acids long. The junction had 7 bases not matched to a gene; V was cut back by 2 bases and J by 8 bases. Germline V gene data show CDR1 as SEHNR and CDR2 as FQNEAQ (reference sequence).

This clonotype was seen a handful of times. This chain joins TRBV3-1 and TRBJ2-5; D not certain. V lost 2 bases and J lost 1, with 11 bases in between. CDR1 and CDR2 (germline): LGHDT, YNNKEL (reference sequence). The CDR3 has 15 amino acids. CDR3 DNA: TGTGCCAGCAGCCAACAAACCCTCTTCCAAGAGACCCAGTACTTC. It codes for CASSQQTLFQETQYF.

A few counts support this clonotype. The chain employs TRBV20-1 and TRBJ1-2; D uncertain. The CDR3 has 13 amino acids. Germline loops: CDR1 DFQATT, CDR2 SNEGSKA (reference sequence). With 2 bases removed from V and 7 bases from J, the gap between germline ends came to 14 bases. The CDR3 loop is CSARPVPTGGYTF. The DNA of the CDR3 is TGCAGTGCTAGACCCGTTCCGACTGGTGGCTACACCTTC.